The entry below describes one TCR beta chain. Participants spanned ages about 18 to 100 years and resided in roughly 22 US areas. Participants reported their clinical history, and cohort assignment relied on those reports. Among Cohort 3 donors, those recovered had two negative PCRs, clearance, or symptom resolution. The data originate from a study of blood T cell repertoires in COVID-19. The table came from immunoSEQ multiplex PCR; TCRdb's copy has only in-frame clones and leaves some out. The sample includes 350,000 to 400,000 clones, 75% to 90% of them seen just once. Sequencing input: PBMCs or T cells enriched from blood (not recorded which). The sequence was collected from a man aged 18-30 years who had recovered from COVID-19.

CDR3 coding DNA: TGTGCCAGCAGCGTAGACAGACAGACGACAGATACGCAGTATTTT. Protein product: CASSVDRQTTDTQYF. The chain uses TRBV9 and TRBJ2-3; tentative D call: TRBD1 (5 bases). Germline V gene sequence: CDR1 SGDLS, CDR2 YYNGEE. This CDR3 region has 15 residues. V lost 0 bases, J lost 3 bases, and 11 bases lay in between.